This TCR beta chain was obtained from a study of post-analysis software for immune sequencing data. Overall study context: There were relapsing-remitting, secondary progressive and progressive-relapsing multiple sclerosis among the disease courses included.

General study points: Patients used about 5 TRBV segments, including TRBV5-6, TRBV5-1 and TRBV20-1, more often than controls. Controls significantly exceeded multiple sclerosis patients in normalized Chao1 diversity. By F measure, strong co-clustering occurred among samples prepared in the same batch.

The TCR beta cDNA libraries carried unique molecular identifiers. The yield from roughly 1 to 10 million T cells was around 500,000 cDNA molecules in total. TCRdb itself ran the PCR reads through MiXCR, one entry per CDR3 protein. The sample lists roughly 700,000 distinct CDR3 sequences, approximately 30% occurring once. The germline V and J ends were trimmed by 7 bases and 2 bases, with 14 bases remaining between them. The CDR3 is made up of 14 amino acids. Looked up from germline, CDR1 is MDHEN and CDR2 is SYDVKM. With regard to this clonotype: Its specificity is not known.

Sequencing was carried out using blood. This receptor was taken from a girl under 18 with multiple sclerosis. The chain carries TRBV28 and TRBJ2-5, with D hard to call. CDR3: CASTVEQDQETQYF. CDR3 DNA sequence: TGTGCCAGCACCGTGGAGCAGGATCAAGAGACCCAGTACTTC.